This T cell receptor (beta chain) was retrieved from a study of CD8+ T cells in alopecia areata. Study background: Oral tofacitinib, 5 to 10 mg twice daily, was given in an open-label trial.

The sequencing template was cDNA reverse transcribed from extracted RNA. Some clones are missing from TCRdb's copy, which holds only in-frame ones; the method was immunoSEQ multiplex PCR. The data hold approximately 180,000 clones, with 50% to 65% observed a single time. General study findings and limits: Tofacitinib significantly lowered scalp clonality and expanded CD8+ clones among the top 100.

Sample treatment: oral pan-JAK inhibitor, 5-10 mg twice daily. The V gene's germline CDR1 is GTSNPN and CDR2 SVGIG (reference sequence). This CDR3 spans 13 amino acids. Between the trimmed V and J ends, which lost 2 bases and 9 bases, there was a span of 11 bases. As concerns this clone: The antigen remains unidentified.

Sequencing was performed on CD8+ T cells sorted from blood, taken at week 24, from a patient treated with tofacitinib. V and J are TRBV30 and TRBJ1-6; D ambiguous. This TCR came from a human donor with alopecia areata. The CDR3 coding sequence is TGTGCCTGGAGTATCCCCATGGGTTCACCCCTCCACTTT. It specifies CAWSIPMGSPLHF.